These 16 T cell receptor beta chains came from one sample sequenced in a study of OX40 agonist ivuxolimab in advanced cancers. TCRdb's table, derived via immunoSEQ multiplex PCR, lists solely in-frame clones and lacks some. The sample lists around 57,000 clones, approximately 80% seen once, with 2.4% in the top ten. The specimen was CD4+ or CD8+ T cells sorted from blood, collected in a trial of the OX40 agonist ivuxolimab. The receptors here all came from an adult with an advanced solid tumor such as melanoma, head and neck, liver or kidney cancer.

The chain carries TRBV19 and TRBJ1-1, with 9 bases aligning to TRBD1. V lost 6 bases, J lost 3 bases, and 8 bases stayed unmatched. CDR3 length: 15 residues. Germline CDR1 reads LNHDA; CDR2 reads SQIVND (reference sequence). CDR3 in amino acids: CASSLGTGRDTEAFF. CDR3 nucleotide sequence: TGTGCCAGTAGCCTCGGGACAGGGAGGGACACTGAAGCTTTCTTT.

The chain has TRBV5-4 and TRBJ2-7; 9 positions match TRBD1. Looked up from germline, CDR1 is SGHNT and CDR2 is YYREEE (reference sequence). CDR3 size: 15 residues. V was clipped by 4 bases and J by 0 bases; unmatched bases: 5. In DNA form, the CDR3 reads TGTGCCAGCAGCATTGACAGGGGGTTCTCCTACGAGCAGTACTTC. Amino acid sequence: CASSIDRGFSYEQYF.

The genes are TRBV6-5 and TRBJ2-5; D call uncertain. Germline CDR1 and CDR2: MNHEY and SVGAGI. Trimming removed 8 bases at V and 1 base at J, with 17 bases between. The CDR3 contains 15 residues. CDR3 DNA sequence: TGTGCCAGCTCAAGCCCACGTGGTAGCCAAGAGACCCAGTACTTC. Its translation is CASSSPRGSQETQYF.

The gene calls are TRBV10-3 and TRBJ1-3; tentatively, D is TRBD1 (6 bases). Trimming shortened V by 7 bases and J by 6 bases, and 16 bases separated the two germline ends. The germline CDR1 and CDR2 sequences are ENHRY and SYGVKD. The CDR3 spans 14 residues. CDR3 region: CAITTGFGQNTIYF. The DNA of the CDR3 is TGTGCCATCACCACAGGGTTTGGGCAAAACACCATATATTTT.

The V gene is TRBV28, the J gene TRBJ1-4, with D possibly matching TRBD1 (5 bases). CDR1 is MDHEN and CDR2 is SYDVKM in the germline V gene. The CDR3 is 14 amino acids. The germline V and J ends were trimmed by 6 bases and 0 bases, with 8 bases remaining between them. In DNA form, the CDR3 reads TGTGCCAGCAGGGTGGGGGCAACTAATGAAAAACTGTTTTTT. Translation: CASRVGATNEKLFF.

The chain combines TRBV7-2 with TRBJ2-2; D uncertain. The CDR3 totals 15 residues. Trimming took 5 bases from V and 1 from J, leaving 11 bases between them. Per the germline V gene, CDR1 is SGHTA and CDR2 is FQGNSA. The CDR3 sequence is CASSAQTRNTGELFF. The CDR3 bases are TGTGCCAGCAGCGCCCAGACGCGGAACACCGGGGAGCTGTTTTTT.

The genes are TRBV5-1 and TRBJ2-3, with D unclear. The CDR3 spans 13 residues. Germline CDR1 reads SGHRS; CDR2 reads YFSETQ. The ends were cut back, 2 bases at V and 0 bases at J, with 4 bases in the middle. The CDR3 loop is CASSFPSTDTQYF. The DNA for the CDR3 is TGCGCCAGCAGCTTTCCAAGCACAGATACGCAGTATTTT.

The chain uses TRBV13 and TRBJ1-1, with a tentative D call TRBD1 (5 bases). V was shortened by 6 bases and J by 11 bases, with 25 bases between the two germline ends. Germline V lookup: CDR1 PRHDT, CDR2 FYEKMQ (reference sequence). This CDR3 is built from 15 residues. CDR3 nucleotides: TGTGCCAGCAGTCGCCCCCAGGGCGTGGGTAGAGACGCTTTCTTT. Its translation is CASSRPQGVGRDAFF.

The chain is built from TRBV5-1 and TRBJ1-5, with unresolved D. Per germline, CDR1 SGHRS and CDR2 YFSETQ. CDR3 length equals 13 residues. V was trimmed by 4 bases and J by 6 bases, leaving 11 bases between them. This chain's CDR3 is CASSPWTGQPQHF. The CDR3 region has the DNA TGCGCCAGCAGCCCATGGACGGGTCAGCCCCAGCATTTT.

The table lists this clone with a count of one. The V and J genes are TRBV10-3 and TRBJ1-2; TRBD1 matches 7 bases. Germline assignment: CDR1 ENHRY and CDR2 SYGVKD. The V gene end was trimmed by 4 bases and the J gene end by 8 bases; junction bases not matched to a gene: 10. The CDR3 spans 14 residues. In DNA, the CDR3 is TGTGCCATCAGTGGACAGGGCCACCTAGGAGGCTACACCTTC. Encoded protein: CAISGQGHLGGYTF.

About this clone itself: This same CDR3 is encoded by further DNA sequences in the sample. CDR3 DNA: TGTGCCACCAGCAGAGAGGGAAGGAACACTGAAGCTTTCTTT. Translation gives CATSREGRNTEAFF. The chain has TRBV15 and TRBJ1-1; no clear D gene. The V and J ends lost 0 bases and 1 base respectively, with 6 bases between them. CDR3 length equals 14 residues. The V gene's germline CDR1 is LNHNV and CDR2 YYDKDF (reference sequence).

This sequence joins TRBV5-1 and TRBJ2-3; D is perhaps TRBD1 (5 bases). V dropped 2 bases and J dropped 2 bases, with 6 bases sitting between them. CDR1 and CDR2 (germline): SGHRS, YFSETQ. The CDR3 spans 13 residues. CDR3 nucleotide sequence: TGCGCCAGCAGCTTACAGGTCACAGATACGCAGTATTTT. Translation gives CASSLQVTDTQYF.

On this clone itself: The same CDR3 is also encoded by other DNA sequences in this sample. This sequence joins TRBV9 and TRBJ1-5; D not resolved. This CDR3 is built from 13 residues. The germline V gene has CDR1 SGDLS and CDR2 YYNGEE. V lost 0 bases to trimming and J lost 3 bases, with 4 bases between them. CDR3 in DNA: TGTGCCAGCAGCGTAGCCCCCAATCAGCCCCAGCATTTT. Protein sequence: CASSVAPNQPQHF.

In this sample, this clone turned up once. For the CDR3, the DNA is TGTGCCAGTAGTATAAGGAGGGGACTAGCGGGGGCGAACACCGGGGAGCTGTTTTTT. Amino acids: CASSIRRGLAGANTGELFF. The chain combines TRBV19 with TRBJ2-2; TRBD2 aligns across 14 bases. Losses at the gene ends were 2 bases for V and 0 bases for J; bases not matched to a gene: 5. Germline CDR1 LNHDA, CDR2 SQIVND (reference sequence). CDR3 size: 19 residues.

The chain combines TRBV7-2 with TRBJ2-1, with 7 bases fitting TRBD1. CDR3 length equals 14 residues. Germline V gene lookup returns CDR1 SGHTA and CDR2 FQGNSA. After removal of 3 bases from V and 8 bases from J, the junction contained 7 bases not matched to a gene. Here the CDR3 reads CASSFDRAGDEQFF. The CDR3 DNA reads as TGTGCCAGCAGCTTCGACAGGGCAGGCGATGAGCAGTTCTTC. Together with reference TRBV7-2 and TRBJ2-1, the CDR3 gives the full variable domain: GAGVSQSPSNKVTEKGKDVELRCDPISGHTALYWYRQSLGQGLEFLIYFQGNSAPDKSGLPSDRFSAERTGGSVSTLTIQRTQQEDSAVYLCASSFDRAGDEQFFGPGTRLTVL.

The chain joins TRBV5-4 to TRBJ2-7, with 7 bases fitting TRBD1. The V gene's germline CDR1 is SGHNT and CDR2 YYREEE (reference sequence). The trim removed 0 bases at V and 6 bases at J, leaving 6 bases unmatched. The CDR3 covers 14 residues. The CDR3 region is CASSLVRGISEQYF. CDR3 sequence (DNA): TGTGCCAGCAGCTTGGTCAGGGGGATCTCCGAGCAGTACTTC.